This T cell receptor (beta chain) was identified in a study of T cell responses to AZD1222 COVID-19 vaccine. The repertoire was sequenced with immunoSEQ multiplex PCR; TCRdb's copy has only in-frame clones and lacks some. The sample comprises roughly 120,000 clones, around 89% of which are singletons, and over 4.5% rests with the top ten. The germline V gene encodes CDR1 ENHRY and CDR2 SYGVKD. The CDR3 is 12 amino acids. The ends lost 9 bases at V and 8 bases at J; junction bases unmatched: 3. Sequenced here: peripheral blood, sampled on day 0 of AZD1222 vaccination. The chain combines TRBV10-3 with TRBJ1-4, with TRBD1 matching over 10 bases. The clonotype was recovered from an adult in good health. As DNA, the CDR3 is TGTGCCATATCGGACAGGGGGGAAAAACTGTTTTTT. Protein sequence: CAISDRGEKLFF.